The 11 T cell receptor beta chains presented below share a single source sample, sequenced in a study of T cells in Graves' hyperthyroidism and ophthalmopathy (dated by TCRdb to between 2018 and 2021). Library preparation used multiplex PCR. The sequencer was an Illumina HiSeq 2000. TCR beta CDR3 regions were amplified from RNA transcripts. A first-round RT-PCR of the TCR CDR3 used the HTBI primer set with the Qiagen OneStep RT-PCR kit. The raw public reads went through TCRdb reprocessing: fastp at Q25, MiXCR clone calling, in-frame beta chains kept. Every CDR3 protein is listed once, alongside the most common genes and DNA of its rows. The table for this sample lists about 480,000 distinct CDR3 sequences; roughly an eighth of them were counted only once. The ten largest clonotypes hold around a sixth of the sample. Sample: blood. These receptors were taken from a woman aged 18-35 years with Graves' hyperthyroidism.

This clonotype was counted many times. The chain joins TRBV28 to TRBJ1-2; D perhaps matches TRBD1 (5 bases). Germline V gene lookup returns CDR1 MDHEN and CDR2 SYDVKM. The CDR3 is made up of 12 amino acids. CDR3 residues: CATIRGTHGYTF. DNA for the CDR3: TGTGCTACTATCCGGGGGACCCATGGCTACACCTTC.

The table lists this clonotype with a count of one. V usage is TRBV20-1 and J usage is TRBJ2-5; 12 bases match TRBD2. CDR1 and CDR2 (germline): DFQATT, SNEGSKA (reference sequence). Trimming took 7 bases from V and 4 from J; bases not matched to a gene: 4. The CDR3 sequence is 13 residues long. The CDR3 sequence is CSGVTSGRETQYF. The DNA of the CDR3 is TGCAGTGGGGTGACTAGCGGGAGAGAGACCCAGTACTTC.

This clonotype showed up just a few times. This chain uses TRBV20-1 with TRBJ1-3; D call uncertain. The CDR3 runs to 15 residues. Trimming took 5 bases from V and 0 from J, leaving 14 bases between them. Germline V gives CDR1 DFQATT, CDR2 SNEGSKA (reference sequence). The CDR3 loop is CSAQDRSFSGNTIYF. The CDR3 bases are TGCAGTGCTCAGGACCGGTCTTTCTCTGGAAACACCATATATTTT.

This clonotype showed up many times. The rearrangement links TRBV12-3 or TRBV12-4 to TRBJ2-3, with TRBD2 matching over 8 bases. The CDR3 covers 16 residues. V dropped 3 bases and J dropped 6; count of bases not matched to a gene: 11. The CDR3 DNA reads TGTGCCAGCAGTTTTCGAAGCGGGAGCGTGGGCGATACGCAGTATTTT. It encodes CASSFRSGSVGDTQYF.

This rearrangement joins TRBV6-1 to TRBJ1-1, with no clear D. Germline CDR1 MNHNS, CDR2 SASEGT. The CDR3 spans 17 residues. Trimming took 11 bases from V and 0 from J, leaving 25 bases between them. The CDR3 DNA is TGTGCCGCTCCCTTCGGCACCCTAGGGAGTCTGAACACTGAAGCTTTCTTT. This sequence encodes CAAPFGTLGSLNTEAFF.

The sample holds many counts of this clonotype. This chain joins TRBV12-3 or TRBV12-4 and TRBJ1-5; 7 positions match TRBD1. With 6 bases clipped from V and 2 bases from J, the junction kept 4 bases outside the gene matches. The CDR3 is made up of 14 amino acids. This CDR3 is CASRGGTGNQPQHF. CDR3 DNA: TGTGCCAGCAGAGGGGGCACGGGCAATCAGCCCCAGCATTTT.

This clonotype was seen at least ten times. The chain links TRBV10-3 to TRBJ2-5; 10 nucleotides line up with TRBD2. The germline gives CDR1 ENHRY, CDR2 SYGVKD. This CDR3 is 15 amino acids long. J was trimmed by 4 bases and V by 6 bases; bases with no gene match: 8. CDR3: CAISSSGRAGETQYF. The CDR3 region has the DNA TGTGCCATCAGCTCGAGCGGGAGGGCCGGAGAGACCCAGTACTTC.

This rearrangement joins TRBV28 to TRBJ1-1, with 8 bases that match TRBD1. The germline CDR1 and CDR2 sequences are MDHEN and SYDVKM. The CDR3 extends over 15 amino acids. V gave up 1 base and J gave up 6 bases; unmatched junction bases: 7. The CDR3 loop is CASSLYFDRGSEAFF. The DNA for the CDR3 is TGTGCCAGCAGTTTATATTTTGACAGGGGCTCTGAAGCTTTCTTT.

This clonotype was observed many times. The chain couples TRBV5-1 to TRBJ2-1, with 7 bases lining up with TRBD2. The CDR3 totals 17 residues. Germline CDR1 reads SGHRS; CDR2 reads YFSETQ. V was pared by 5 bases and J by 7 bases, with 18 bases of the junction left unmatched. The CDR3 region is CASRMESGGGVLNEQFF. As DNA, the CDR3 is TGCGCCAGCAGAATGGAGAGCGGCGGGGGAGTTTTAAATGAGCAGTTCTTC.

This clonotype has a count of ten or more. V is TRBV12-3 or TRBV12-4 and J is TRBJ2-7; 8 positions match TRBD1. This CDR3 has 14 amino acids. V lost 3 bases and J lost 1; bases outside the gene matches: 2. The CDR3 protein is CASSLTGVSYEQYF. CDR3 coding DNA: TGTGCCAGCAGTTTGACAGGGGTTTCCTACGAGCAGTACTTC.

This clonotype was recorded a few times. The chain carries TRBV9 and TRBJ1-2; possibly TRBD1 for D (5 bases). Trimming pared 7 bases from V and 3 bases from J, leaving 7 bases between. Germline CDR1 SGDLS, CDR2 YYNGEE. This CDR3 contains 11 residues. CDR3 sequence: CASARDYGYTF. The CDR3 region has the DNA TGTGCCAGCGCCAGGGACTATGGCTACACCTTC.